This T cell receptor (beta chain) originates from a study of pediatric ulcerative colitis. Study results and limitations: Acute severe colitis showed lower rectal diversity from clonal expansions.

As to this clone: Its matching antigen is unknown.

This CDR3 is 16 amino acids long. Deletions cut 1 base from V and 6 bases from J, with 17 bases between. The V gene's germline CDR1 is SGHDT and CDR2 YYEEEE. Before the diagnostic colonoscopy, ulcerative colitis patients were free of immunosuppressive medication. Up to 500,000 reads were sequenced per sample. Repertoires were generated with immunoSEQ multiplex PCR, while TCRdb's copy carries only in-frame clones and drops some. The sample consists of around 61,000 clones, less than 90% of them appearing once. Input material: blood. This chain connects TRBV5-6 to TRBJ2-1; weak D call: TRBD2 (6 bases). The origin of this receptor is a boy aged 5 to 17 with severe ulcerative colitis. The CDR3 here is CASSLNLGGAVNEQFF. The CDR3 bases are TGTGCCAGCAGCTTGAACCTGGGGGGAGCGGTCAATGAGCAGTTCTTC.